Below are 13 T cell receptor beta chains sequenced from a single sample in a study of beta chain features in type 1 diabetes. TCRB transcripts that were expressed got sequenced, as all of the isolated RNA had been reverse transcribed. Data came from immunoSEQ multiplex PCR; TCRdb stores just in-frame clones and leaves some out. The table records approximately 150,000 clones, about 10% of them present only once. Input material: naive CD4+ T cells from blood. These receptor sequences come from a man younger than 35 in good health.

This clone was detected a few times. Within the sample, other DNA sequences also encode this same CDR3. The V gene is TRBV5-4, the J gene TRBJ2-7, with D tentatively TRBD1 (6 bases). Per germline, CDR1 SGHNT and CDR2 YYREEE (reference sequence). This CDR3 region has 13 residues. The V end lost 5 bases, the J end lost 4 bases, and 13 bases lay between the germline ends. In nucleotides, the CDR3 is TGTGCCAGCAGTTCTACCCAGGGGTACGAGCAGTACTTC. This sequence encodes CASSSTQGYEQYF.

CDR3: CASGLGGEETQYF. The CDR3 DNA reads TGTGCTAGTGGTTTGGGGGGGGAAGAGACCCAGTACTTC. The rearrangement uses TRBV12-5 and TRBJ2-5; D is perhaps TRBD2 (6 bases). V lost 1 base, J lost 3 bases, and 6 bases lay in between. The CDR3 totals 13 residues. The germline V gene encodes CDR1 LGHNT and CDR2 FRNRAP.

V gene TRBV19 combines with J gene TRBJ2-5, with 10 bases aligning to TRBD1. The CDR3 runs 14 residues. The germline V gene has CDR1 LNHDA and CDR2 SQIVND (reference sequence). Trimming cost V 5 bases and J 6 bases; bases outside gene matches: 6. The CDR3 loop is CASSSGTGVKTQYF. CDR3 nucleotide sequence: TGTGCCAGTAGTTCCGGGACAGGGGTAAAGACCCAGTACTTC.

The sample holds one count of this clone. This chain links TRBV4-2 with TRBJ2-2; 11 bases fit TRBD2. V lost 4 bases to trimming and J lost 1 base; unmatched junction nucleotides: 11. The germline V gene encodes CDR1 LGHNA and CDR2 YNFKEQ. CDR3 length equals 19 residues. CDR3 sequence: CASSRGGVAGGLNTGELFF. Here the CDR3 DNA reads TGTGCCAGCAGCCGGGGAGGGGTAGCGGGGGGGTTGAACACCGGGGAGCTGTTTTTT.

This clone was counted between two and nine times. The genes are TRBV9 and TRBJ1-1; D is ambiguous. CDR1 and CDR2 from the germline V gene are SGDLS and YYNGEE. V lost 4 bases and J 12 bases, leaving 19 bases between the germline ends. The CDR3 is made up of 13 amino acids. The CDR3 loop is CASSPAGSGSPFF. CDR3 in DNA: TGTGCCAGCAGCCCCGCTGGGAGCGGGAGCCCTTTCTTT.

The chain joins TRBV4-1 to TRBJ2-1; 12 nucleotides align to TRBD1. The CDR3 runs 15 residues. Germline V gene sequence: CDR1 MGHRA, CDR2 YSYEKL. Losses at the gene ends were 5 bases for V and 8 bases for J; bases not matched to a gene: 7. CDR3 residues: CASSYRDRGPDEQFF. In DNA form, the CDR3 reads TGCGCCAGCAGCTACCGGGACAGGGGGCCGGATGAGCAGTTCTTC.

This clone has only a few counts. V and J are TRBV2 and TRBJ2-7, with 7 bases matching TRBD1. The CDR3 is made up of 12 amino acids. CDR1 is SNHLY, CDR2 FYNNEI, per germline. After removal of 5 bases from V and 4 bases from J, the junction contained 2 bases not matched to a gene. The CDR3 sequence: CASSRDRYEQYF. The CDR3 nucleotides read TGTGCCAGCAGTAGGGACAGATACGAGCAGTACTTC. Looking up the rest from reference TRBV2 and TRBJ2-7 gives the full variable domain: EPEVTQTPSHQVTQMGQEVILRCVPISNHLYFYWYRQILGQKVEFLVSFYNNEISEKSEIFDDQFSVERPDGSNFTLKIRSTKLEDSAMYFCASSRDRYEQYFGPGTRLTVT.

There are many counts of this clone. V usage is TRBV5-4 and J usage is TRBJ1-2; no clear D. CDR3 size: 12 residues. Trimming stripped 0 bases from V and 7 bases from J, with 7 bases between. Germline-derived CDR1 and CDR2 are SGHNT and YYREEE (reference sequence). CDR3 bases: TGTGCCAGCAGCTTGGAGACAACTGGCTACACCTTC. Translated: CASSLETTGYTF.

The chain recombines TRBV19 with TRBJ1-2, with TRBD1 matching over 10 bases. CDR1 and CDR2 (germline): LNHDA, SQIVND (reference sequence). The CDR3 loop spans 13 amino acids. V trimming: 6 bases; J trimming: 4 bases; junction bases outside the gene matches: 2. CDR3 DNA: TGTGCCAGTAGGGGGACAGGGGCCTATGGCTACACCTTC. It encodes CASRGTGAYGYTF.

V gene TRBV7-9 combines with J gene TRBJ2-3; 13 nucleotides agree with TRBD2. Germline V gene data show CDR1 as SEHNR and CDR2 as FQNEAQ (reference sequence). The CDR3 is 15 residues long. Trimming took 3 bases from V and 3 from J; bases not matched to a gene: 0. The CDR3 sequence is CASSLGLAGTDTQYF. CDR3 nucleotides: TGTGCCAGCAGCTTGGGACTAGCGGGGACAGATACGCAGTATTTT. The complete variable domain, with remaining parts taken from reference TRBV7-9 and TRBJ2-3, reads DTGVSQNPRHKITKRGQNVTFRCDPISEHNRLYWYRQTLGQGPEFLTYFQNEAQLEKSRLLSDRFSAERPKGSFSTLEIQRTEQGDSAMYLCASSLGLAGTDTQYFGPGTRLTVL.

This chain connects TRBV4-1 to TRBJ2-7; the match to TRBD2 covers 10 bases. Trimming cost V 0 bases and J 3 bases; bases outside gene matches: 8. The V gene's germline CDR1 is MGHRA and CDR2 YSYEKL. CDR3 length: 17 residues. CDR3 nucleotides: TGCGCCAGCAGCCAAGATCGAACTAGCGGGGCGAGCTACGAGCAGTACTTC. Protein product: CASSQDRTSGASYEQYF.

This clone was observed a few times. This chain uses TRBV6-5 with TRBJ2-1; TRBD1 aligns across 7 bases. The germline V gene has CDR1 MNHEY and CDR2 SVGAGI. Trimming at V came to 5 bases and at J to 3 bases, leaving 7 bases not matched to a gene. This CDR3 is 15 amino acids long. CDR3 loop: CASSPPWTGYNEQFF. The CDR3 DNA follows: TGTGCCAGCAGTCCCCCATGGACAGGCTACAATGAGCAGTTCTTC.

In its sample, this clone was seen a few times. The chain joins TRBV29-1 to TRBJ1-2; 11 bases line up with TRBD1. The CDR3 consists of 16 residues. Germline CDR1 SQVTM, CDR2 ANQGSEA. V shed 6 bases and J 3 bases; nucleotides not matched to a gene: 12. The CDR3 here is CSVPSGPGQGDYGYTF. Here the CDR3 DNA reads TGCAGCGTCCCCAGCGGCCCGGGACAGGGGGACTATGGCTACACCTTC.